Following are 9 T cell receptor beta chains from one sample sequenced in a study of T cells in tumors after PD-1 blockade. Measured with immunoSEQ multiplex PCR; TCRdb has only the in-frame clones, and not every one. The repertoire holds about 25,000 clones, with over 80% as singletons. Specimen: PBMCs, collected after anti-PD-1 treatment. The receptors derive from a human donor with basal cell carcinoma.

The chain carries TRBV5-1 and TRBJ2-7; D is ambiguous. This CDR3 has 14 residues. Germline CDR1 SGHRS, CDR2 YFSETQ. V shed 1 base and J shed 3 bases, with 11 bases lying between them. CDR3 nucleotide sequence: TGCGCCAGCAGCTTGATTAACGCAGGCTACGAGCAGTACTTC. Amino acids: CASSLINAGYEQYF.

J is TRBJ2-3 and V is TRBV7-9, with D unresolved. Per the germline V gene, CDR1 is SEHNR and CDR2 is FQNEAQ (reference sequence). The CDR3 has 14 amino acids. Between the trimmed V and J ends, which lost 0 bases and 4 bases, there was a span of 8 bases. The CDR3: CASSLAAPADTQYF. In DNA, the CDR3 is TGTGCCAGCAGCTTAGCGGCGCCCGCAGATACGCAGTATTTT.

As for this clone: A read error may account for a junction end that differs from germline. The chain joins TRBV7-6 to TRBJ1-5; D not certain. CDR3 length: 15 amino acids. Germline V CDR1 and CDR2: SGHVS, FNYEAQ. The CDR3 here is CASSLAPGENQPQHF. CDR3 coding DNA: TGTGCCAGCAGCCTAGCCCCGGGAGAAAATCAGCCCCAGCATTTT. The full variable domain, rest sourced from reference TRBV7-6 and TRBJ1-5, is GAGVSQSPRYKVTKRGQDVALRCDPISGHVSLYWYRQALGQGPEFLTYFNYEAQQDKSGLPNDRFSAERPEGSISTLTIQRTEQRDSAMYRCASSLAPGENQPQHFGDGTRLSIL.

The genes are TRBV5-1 and TRBJ1-3, with D possibly TRBD1 on 6 matching bases. Germline loops: CDR1 SGHRS, CDR2 YFSETQ. V gave up 0 bases and J gave up 2 bases, with 12 bases separating them. The CDR3 runs 16 residues. This CDR3 reads CASSLGLQGTGNTIYF. As DNA, the CDR3 is TGCGCCAGCAGCTTGGGCCTACAGGGTACTGGAAACACCATATATTTT.

The chain couples TRBV10-2 to TRBJ2-1, with 10 bases that match TRBD2. CDR3 length equals 16 residues. V was pared by 4 bases and J by 8 bases, with 11 bases of the junction left unmatched. Per germline, CDR1 WSHSY and CDR2 SAAADI. CDR3 DNA: TGCGCCAGCAGTGGGGCCGCTAGCGGGGGAACGCATGAGCAGTTCTTC. Its protein product is CASSGAASGGTHEQFF.

This chain links TRBV3-1 (or the pseudogene TRBV3-2) with TRBJ2-7; 8 bases agree with TRBD1. Germline loops: CDR1 LGHDT, CDR2 YNNKEL (reference sequence). Trimming cost V 1 base and J 3 bases; bases outside gene matches: 8. This CDR3 spans 16 amino acids. CDR3 region: CASSQARTGNIYEQYF. CDR3 bases: TGTGCCAGCAGCCAAGCCCGGACAGGGAATATCTACGAGCAGTACTTC.

The chain is built from TRBV9 and TRBJ1-3, with TRBD1 as a possible D gene (5 bases). In germline, CDR1 is SGDLS, CDR2 YYNGEE. The CDR3 is 14 residues long. The ends were cut back, 3 bases at V and 4 bases at J, with 11 bases in the middle. The CDR3 loop reads CASSEGTPGNTIYF. The CDR3, as DNA: TGTGCCAGCAGCGAGGGGACGCCCGGAAACACCATATATTTT.

This clone turned up a few times. The rearrangement uses TRBV5-6 and TRBJ1-2; possible D gene TRBD1, 5 bases. The V end was cut by 2 bases, the J end by 8 bases, with 16 bases between. Germline values: CDR1 SGHDT, CDR2 YYEEEE. The CDR3 runs 14 residues. The CDR3 reads CASSFGGSYQGYTF. CDR3 nucleotides: TGTGCCAGCAGCTTTGGGGGGTCCTACCAAGGCTACACCTTC.

The chain combines TRBV29-1 with TRBJ2-1; the match to TRBD1 covers 10 bases. The CDR3 is 16 amino acids. J was trimmed by 1 base and V by 3 bases; bases with no gene match: 6. Germline values: CDR1 SQVTM, CDR2 ANQGSEA. Here the CDR3 reads CSVDPPGQGSYNEQFF. The CDR3 nucleotides are TGCAGCGTTGACCCACCGGGACAGGGGTCCTACAATGAGCAGTTCTTC.